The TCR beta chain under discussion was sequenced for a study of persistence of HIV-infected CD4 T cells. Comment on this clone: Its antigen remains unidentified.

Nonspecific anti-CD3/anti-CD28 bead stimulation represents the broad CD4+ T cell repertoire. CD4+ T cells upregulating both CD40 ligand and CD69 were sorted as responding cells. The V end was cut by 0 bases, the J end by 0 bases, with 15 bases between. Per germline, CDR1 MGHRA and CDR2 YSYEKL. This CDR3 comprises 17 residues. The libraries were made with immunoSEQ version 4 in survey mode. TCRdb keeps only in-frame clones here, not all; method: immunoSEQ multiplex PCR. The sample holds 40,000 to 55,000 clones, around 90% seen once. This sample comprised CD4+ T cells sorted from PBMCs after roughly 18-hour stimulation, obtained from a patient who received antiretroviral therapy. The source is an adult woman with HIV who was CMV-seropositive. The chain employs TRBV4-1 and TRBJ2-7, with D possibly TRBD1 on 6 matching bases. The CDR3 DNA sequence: TGCGCCAGCAGCCAAGATACTAAGGGGGATTTCTCCTACGAGCAGTACTTC. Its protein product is CASSQDTKGDFSYEQYF.